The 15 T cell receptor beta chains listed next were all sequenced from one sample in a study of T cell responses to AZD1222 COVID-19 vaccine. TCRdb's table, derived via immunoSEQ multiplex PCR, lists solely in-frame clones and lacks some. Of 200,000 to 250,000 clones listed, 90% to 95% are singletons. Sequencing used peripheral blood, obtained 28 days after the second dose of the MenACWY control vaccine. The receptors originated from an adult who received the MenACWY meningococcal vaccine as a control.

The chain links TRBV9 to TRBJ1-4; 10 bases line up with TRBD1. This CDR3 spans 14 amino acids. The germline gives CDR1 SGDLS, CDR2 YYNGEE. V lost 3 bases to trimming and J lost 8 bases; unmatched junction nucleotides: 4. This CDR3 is CASSAGQGHEKLFF. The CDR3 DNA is TGTGCCAGCAGCGCGGGACAGGGGCACGAAAAACTGTTTTTT.

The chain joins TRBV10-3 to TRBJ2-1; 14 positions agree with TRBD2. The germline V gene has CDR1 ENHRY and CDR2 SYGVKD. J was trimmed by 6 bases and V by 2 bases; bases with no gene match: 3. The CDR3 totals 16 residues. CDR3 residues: CAISERTSGGSNEQFF. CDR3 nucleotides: TGTGCCATCAGTGAGAGGACTAGCGGGGGGTCCAATGAGCAGTTCTTC.

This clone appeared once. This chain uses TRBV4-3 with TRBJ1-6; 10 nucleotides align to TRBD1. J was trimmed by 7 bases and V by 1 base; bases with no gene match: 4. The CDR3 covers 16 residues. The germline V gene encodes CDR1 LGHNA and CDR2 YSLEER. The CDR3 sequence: CASSQGQGAPNSPLHF. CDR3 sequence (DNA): TGCGCCAGCAGCCAAGGACAGGGGGCTCCCAATTCACCCCTCCACTTT.

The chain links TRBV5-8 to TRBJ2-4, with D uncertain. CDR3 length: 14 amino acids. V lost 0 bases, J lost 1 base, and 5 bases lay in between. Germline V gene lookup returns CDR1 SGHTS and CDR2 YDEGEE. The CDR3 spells CASSLARAKNIQYF. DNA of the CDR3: TGTGCCAGCAGCTTGGCGAGGGCCAAAAACATTCAGTACTTC.

The CDR3 reads CASSWLAGNQETQYF. As DNA, the CDR3 is TGTGCCAGCAGTTGGCTAGCGGGGAACCAAGAGACCCAGTACTTC. The gene calls are TRBV6-5 and TRBJ2-5, with 9 bases identical to TRBD2. Germline-derived CDR1 and CDR2 are MNHEY and SVGAGI. CDR3 length equals 15 residues. V lost 4 bases and J lost 0; bases outside the gene matches: 3.

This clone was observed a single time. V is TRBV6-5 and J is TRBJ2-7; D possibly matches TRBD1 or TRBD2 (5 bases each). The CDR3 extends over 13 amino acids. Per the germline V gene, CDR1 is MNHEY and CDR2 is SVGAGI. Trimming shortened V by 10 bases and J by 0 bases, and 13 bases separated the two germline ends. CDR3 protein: CATTRGPSYEQYF. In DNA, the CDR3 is TGTGCCACGACAAGGGGACCCTCCTACGAGCAGTACTTC.

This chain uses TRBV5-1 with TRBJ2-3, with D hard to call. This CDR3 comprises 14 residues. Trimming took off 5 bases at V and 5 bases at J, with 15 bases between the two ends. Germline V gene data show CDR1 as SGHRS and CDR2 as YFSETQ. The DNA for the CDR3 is TGCGCCAGCAGGGTCATGGAAGGGCTAGATACGCAGTATTTT. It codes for CASRVMEGLDTQYF.

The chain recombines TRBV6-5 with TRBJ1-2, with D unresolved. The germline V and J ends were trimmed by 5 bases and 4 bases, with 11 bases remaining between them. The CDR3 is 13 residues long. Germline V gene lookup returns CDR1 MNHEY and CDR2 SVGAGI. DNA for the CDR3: TGTGCCAGCAGTCCCGACGGATCCTATGGCTACACCTTC. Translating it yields CASSPDGSYGYTF.

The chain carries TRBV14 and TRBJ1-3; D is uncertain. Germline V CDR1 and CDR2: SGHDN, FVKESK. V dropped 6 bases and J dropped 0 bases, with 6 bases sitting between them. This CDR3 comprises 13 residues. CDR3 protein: CASRPSSGNTIYF. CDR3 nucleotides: TGTGCCAGCAGACCGAGCTCTGGAAACACCATATATTTT.

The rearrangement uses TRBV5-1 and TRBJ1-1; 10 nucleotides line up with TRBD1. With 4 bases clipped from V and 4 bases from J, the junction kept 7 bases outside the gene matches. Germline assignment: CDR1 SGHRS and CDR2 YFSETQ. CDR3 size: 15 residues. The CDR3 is CASSPATGGGTEAFF. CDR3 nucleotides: TGCGCCAGCAGCCCAGCGACAGGGGGCGGCACTGAAGCTTTCTTT.

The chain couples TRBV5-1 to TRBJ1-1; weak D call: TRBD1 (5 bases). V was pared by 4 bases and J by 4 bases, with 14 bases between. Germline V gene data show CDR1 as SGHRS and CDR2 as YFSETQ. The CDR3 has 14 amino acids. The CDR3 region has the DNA TGCGCCAGCAGCCGTTCGGGGGAGAGCACTGAAGCTTTCTTT. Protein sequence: CASSRSGESTEAFF.

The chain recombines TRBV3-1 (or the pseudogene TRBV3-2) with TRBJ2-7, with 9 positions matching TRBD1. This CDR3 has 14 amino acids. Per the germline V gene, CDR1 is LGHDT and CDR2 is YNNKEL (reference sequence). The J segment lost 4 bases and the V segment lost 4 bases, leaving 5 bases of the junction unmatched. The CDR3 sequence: CASSRQGVKYEQYF. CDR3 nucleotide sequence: TGTGCCAGCAGCCGACAGGGGGTAAAGTACGAGCAGTACTTC.

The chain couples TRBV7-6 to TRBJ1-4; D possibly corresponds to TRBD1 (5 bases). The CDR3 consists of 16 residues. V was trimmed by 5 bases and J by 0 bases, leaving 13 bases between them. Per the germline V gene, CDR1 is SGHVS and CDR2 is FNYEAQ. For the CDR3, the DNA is TGTGCCAGCAGCCCAACGGGGGGATCAACTAATGAAAAACTGTTTTTT. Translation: CASSPTGGSTNEKLFF.

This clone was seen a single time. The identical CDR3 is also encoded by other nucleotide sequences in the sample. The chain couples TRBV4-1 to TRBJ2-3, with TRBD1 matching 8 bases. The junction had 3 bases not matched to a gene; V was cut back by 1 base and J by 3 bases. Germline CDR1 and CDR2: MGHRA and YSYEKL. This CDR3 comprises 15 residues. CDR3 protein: CASSQADRVTDTQYF. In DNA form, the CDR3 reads TGCGCCAGCAGCCAAGCGGACAGGGTTACAGATACGCAGTATTTT.

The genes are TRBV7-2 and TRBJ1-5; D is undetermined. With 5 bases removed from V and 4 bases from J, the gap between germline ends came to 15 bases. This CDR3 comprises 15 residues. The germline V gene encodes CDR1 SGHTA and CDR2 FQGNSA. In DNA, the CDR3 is TGTGCCAGCAGCCGGAGCGAGGGATCAAATCAGCCCCAGCATTTT. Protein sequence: CASSRSEGSNQPQHF.